This TCR beta chain was obtained from a study of T cells in Graves' hyperthyroidism and ophthalmopathy. Findings and caveats of the study: In blood, most of the thyroid clonotypes expanded above 0.001 were also present. Prediction of ophthalmopathy progression came a median around 6.1 months pre-onset.

Patients aged 18 to 65 had newly diagnosed hyperthyroidism of under 2 months' duration. Exclusions: uncontrolled infection, other autoimmune disease, pregnancy, lactation. The germline gives CDR1 DFQATT, CDR2 SNEGSKA (reference sequence). The CDR3 extends over 15 amino acids. The junction had 4 bases not matched to a gene; V was cut back by 0 bases and J by 2 bases. RNA transcripts yielded amplified TCR beta CDR3 regions. First-round RT-PCR of the TCR CDR3 relied on the HTBI primer set. From the multiplex PCR reads, TCRdb called clonotypes with MiXCR, one entry per CDR3 protein. The data show about 420,000 distinct CDR3 sequences, about 15% seen once. This clonotype was counted ten times or more. No antigen is known for it.

The material sequenced was blood. The TCR sequence derives from a woman younger than 30 with Graves' hyperthyroidism. V and J are TRBV20-1 and TRBJ2-1; 7 nucleotides agree with TRBD1. The CDR3 spells CSAREPGQPYNEQFF. CDR3 coding DNA: TGCAGTGCTAGAGAACCGGGACAGCCCTACAATGAGCAGTTCTTC.